This is a list of T cell receptor beta chains from one sample in a study of blood T cell repertoires in COVID-19. TCRdb's table, derived via immunoSEQ multiplex PCR, lists solely in-frame clones and lacks some. The table has over 150,000 clones, about 82% seen once. The sample taken for sequencing was peripheral blood. Receptor source: a man aged 45-65 years with active or convalescent COVID-19. The CDR3 runs from the conserved cysteine through the conserved F or W. The D gene is left open where the match is weak. Only some rows state a clone size, as once, few, many or a class for expanded clones.

TRBJ2-7,TRBV10-1,.,.,CASSDGADPPVPYEQYF,TGCGCCAGCAGTGATGGTGCAGATCCGCCCGTCCCGTACGAGCAGTACTTC
TRBJ1-1,TRBV19,.,.,CASSIAGRGSAEAFF,TGTGCCAGTAGTATAGCCGGCCGGGGTTCGGCTGAAGCTTTCTTT
TRBJ2-1,TRBV6-5,.,TRBD2,CASSRGLAAYNEQFF,TGTGCCAGCAGTAGGGGACTAGCGGCCTACAATGAGCAGTTCTTC
TRBJ2-1,TRBV6-5,.,.,CASSYRRTGYNEQFF,TGTGCCAGCAGTTACCGTCGGACGGGGTACAATGAGCAGTTCTTC
TRBJ1-2,TRBV28,.,.,CASRDRGAGGYTF,TGTGCCAGCAGGGATCGGGGGGCCGGTGGCTACACCTTC
TRBJ2-3,TRBV7-2,.,.,CASSKLKGGDTQYF,TGTGCCAGCAGCAAATTGAAAGGCGGAGATACGCAGTATTTT
TRBJ2-7,TRBV6-5,once,.,CASSSYLRGSHGEQYF,TGTGCCAGCAGTTCTTACCTCAGGGGCTCCCACGGCGAGCAGTACTTC
TRBJ2-3,TRBV6-2/TRBV6-3,.,TRBD2,CASSYSGLAERNTQYF,TGTGCCAGCAGTTACTCGGGACTAGCGGAAAGAAATACGCAGTATTTT
TRBJ1-3,TRBV7-2,.,.,CASSLLGGPSGNTIYF,TGTGCCAGCAGCTTATTAGGGGGACCCTCTGGAAACACCATATATTTT
TRBJ1-5,TRBV19,.,.,CASSMPGESQPQHF,TGTGCCAGTAGTATGCCCGGGGAGAGTCAGCCCCAGCATTTT
TRBJ2-2,TRBV5-4,.,.,CASSLFSTGELFF,TGTGCCAGCAGCTTGTTTAGCACCGGGGAGCTGTTTTTT
TRBJ1-2,TRBV7-2,.,TRBD1,CASTTGTENYGYTF,TGTGCCAGCACTACCGGGACAGAAAACTATGGCTACACCTTC
TRBJ1-4,TRBV29-1,.,.,CSVRSGGTNEKLFF,TGCAGCGTACGATCGGGGGGAACTAATGAAAAACTGTTTTTT
TRBJ2-1,TRBV11-2,few,TRBD2,CASSLTSGGSNEQFF,TGTGCCAGCAGCTTAACTAGCGGGGGGTCAAATGAGCAGTTCTTC
TRBJ2-5,TRBV27,.,TRBD2,CASSPLAGEETQYF,TGTGCCAGCAGTCCACTAGCGGGAGAAGAGACCCAGTACTTC
TRBJ1-1,TRBV7-9,.,TRBD1,CASSLDRTGGEAFF,TGTGCCAGCAGCTTAGATAGGACAGGGGGGGAAGCTTTCTTT
TRBJ2-7,TRBV2,.,TRBD1,CASREGQGSEQYF,TGTGCCAGCAGAGAGGGACAGGGCTCCGAGCAGTACTTC
TRBJ2-3,TRBV4-1,.,TRBD1,CASSQVGQGTDTQYF,TGCGCCAGCAGCCAAGTAGGACAGGGAACAGATACGCAGTATTTT
TRBJ2-7,TRBV2,.,TRBD1,CASSEAGTGGLEQYF,TGTGCCAGCAGTGAGGCCGGGACAGGGGGCCTCGAGCAGTACTTC
TRBJ2-7,TRBV27,.,TRBD2,CASSLLGLASYEQYF,TGTGCCAGCAGTTTATTGGGACTAGCGTCCTACGAGCAGTACTTC
TRBJ1-4,TRBV7-2,.,.,CASRPENRAHEKLFF,TGTGCCAGCAGACCTGAAAACAGGGCACATGAAAAACTGTTTTTT
TRBJ2-1,TRBV7-9,.,TRBD1,CASSLTGYNEQFF,TGTGCCAGCAGCTTGACAGGGTACAATGAGCAGTTCTTC
TRBJ1-5,TRBV4-2,.,.,CASSQDTSPDNQPQHF,TGTGCCAGCAGCCAGGACACTTCCCCGGACAATCAGCCCCAGCATTTT
TRBJ2-7,TRBV2,.,TRBD2,CASSGLADYEQYF,TGTGCCAGCAGTGGACTAGCCGATTACGAGCAGTACTTC
TRBJ1-4,TRBV4-3,once,.,CASSQEGGSNEKLFF,TGCGCCAGCAGCCAAGAAGGAGGGTCTAATGAAAAACTGTTTTTT
TRBJ2-5,TRBV2,.,TRBD1,CASRDRGETQYF,TGTGCCAGCAGAGACAGGGGGGAGACCCAGTACTTC
TRBJ2-2,TRBV24-1,.,TRBD1,CATSGTGAFTGELFF,TGTGCCACCAGTGGGACAGGGGCGTTCACCGGGGAGCTGTTTTTT
TRBJ2-7,TRBV6-1,.,.,CASSERGTKGIRNEQYF,TGTGCCAGCAGTGAGAGAGGGACAAAGGGGATTCGGAACGAGCAGTACTTC
TRBJ1-5,TRBV6-1,.,.,CASSEARGNQPQHF,TGTGCCAGCAGTGAGGCGCGGGGGAATCAGCCCCAGCATTTT
TRBJ1-1,TRBV6-6,.,.,CASSSGRQNTEAFF,TGTGCCAGCAGTTCCGGCAGACAGAACACTGAAGCTTTCTTT
TRBJ1-6,TRBV27,.,TRBD1,CASRTYLGQNNSPLHF,TGTGCCAGCCGCACCTACCTGGGACAGAATAATTCACCCCTCCACTTT
TRBJ2-5,TRBV6-5,.,.,CASSYGSIQETQYF,TGTGCCAGCAGTTACGGCTCCATTCAAGAGACCCAGTACTTC
TRBJ1-5,TRBV4-3,once,TRBD1,CASSQDTGGDQPQHF,TGCGCCAGCAGCCAGGATACAGGGGGGGATCAGCCCCAGCATTTT
TRBJ1-2,TRBV29-1,.,TRBD1,CSVEPVSDRANGYTF,TGCAGCGTTGAACCTGTCTCCGACAGGGCCAATGGCTACACCTTC
TRBJ2-5,TRBV29-1,few,TRBD2,CSAQGLAGDGGETQYF,TGCAGCGCTCAGGGACTAGCGGGAGACGGTGGAGAGACCCAGTACTTC
TRBJ1-1,TRBV28,once,TRBD1,CASSQGQDRRAFF,TGTGCCAGCAGTCAAGGACAGGATCGTCGAGCTTTCTTT
TRBJ2-5,TRBV29-1,.,TRBD2,CSVEHLAGNLQETQYF,TGCAGCGTTGAACATCTAGCGGGGAACCTCCAAGAGACCCAGTACTTC
TRBJ1-2,TRBV6-1,.,.,CASSEASVLINYGYTF,TGTGCCAGCAGTGAAGCTTCGGTCTTAATTAACTATGGCTACACCTTC
TRBJ2-7,TRBV7-3,.,TRBD1,CASSWKTGAEQYF,TGTGCCAGCAGCTGGAAGACAGGGGCCGAGCAGTACTTC
TRBJ2-1,TRBV7-2,.,.,CASRPGPGYNEQFF,TGTGCCAGCAGGCCCGGCCCAGGTTACAATGAGCAGTTCTTC
TRBJ1-4,TRBV5-6,.,.,CASSLGVEDEKLFF,TGTGCCAGCAGCTTGGGGGTGGAGGATGAAAAACTGTTTTTT
TRBJ1-2,TRBV1,.,.,CTSSQETGTSGYTF,TGCACCAGCAGCCAAGAGACAGGTACCTCGGGCTACACCTTC
TRBJ1-6,TRBV11-2,.,TRBD1,CASSPGQGGSPLHF,TGTGCCAGCAGCCCGGGACAGGGAGGTTCACCCCTCCACTTT
TRBJ2-2,TRBV6-2/TRBV6-3,.,TRBD2,CASSQGLAENTGELFF,TGTGCCAGCAGTCAAGGACTAGCGGAAAACACCGGGGAGCTGTTTTTT
TRBJ1-2,TRBV3-1/TRBV3-2,once,.,CASSQNGANYGYTF,TGTGCCAGCAGCCAAAATGGAGCTAACTATGGCTACACCTTC
TRBJ2-7,TRBV21-1,few,.,CASSKARTGAYEQYF,TGTGCCAGCAGCAAAGCACGGACAGGCGCCTACGAGCAGTACTTC
TRBJ1-2,TRBV12-3/TRBV12-4,few,.,CASSLNRHYGYTF,TGTGCCAGCAGTTTGAACAGACACTATGGCTACACCTTC
TRBJ1-1,TRBV12-3/TRBV12-4,.,TRBD1,CASSLRTGVAFF,TGTGCCAGCAGTTTAAGGACAGGGGTGGCTTTCTTT
TRBJ2-2,TRBV10-3,.,TRBD2,CAIRSGTSGGSTGELFF,TGTGCCATCAGATCCGGGACTAGCGGGGGATCCACCGGGGAGCTGTTTTTT
TRBJ1-5,TRBV24-1,.,.,CATSDSYQPQHF,TGTGCCACCAGTGATTCGTATCAGCCCCAGCATTTT
TRBJ2-2,TRBV5-6,.,TRBD1,CASSSLGQVQTGELFF,TGTGCCAGCAGCTCGCTGGGACAGGTACAGACCGGGGAGCTGTTTTTT
TRBJ2-7,TRBV27,.,.,CASSLQDLPSYEQYF,TGTGCCAGCAGTTTACAGGATCTCCCCTCCTACGAGCAGTACTTC
TRBJ2-6,TRBV29-1,.,TRBD1,CSVGAVGGTGGFGANVLTF,TGCAGCGTTGGGGCCGTTGGTGGGACAGGGGGCTTTGGGGCCAACGTCCTGACTTTC
TRBJ1-1,TRBV5-1,many,TRBD1,CASSWTGSNTEAFF,TGCGCCAGCAGCTGGACAGGGTCGAACACTGAAGCTTTCTTT
TRBJ2-1,TRBV18,.,.,CASSPLGLSYNEQFF,TGTGCCAGCTCACCACTGGGGCTTTCCTACAATGAGCAGTTCTTC
TRBJ1-1,TRBV5-4,.,TRBD1,CASSSGGDMNTEAFF,TGTGCCAGCAGCTCAGGGGGCGACATGAACACTGAAGCTTTCTTT
TRBJ2-5,TRBV7-2,.,TRBD2,CASSLKAGGPGTQYF,TGTGCCAGCAGTCTCAAAGCGGGGGGGCCGGGGACCCAGTACTTC